This is a list of T cell receptor beta chains from one sample in a study of control samples from healthy donors and cancer patients. Measured with immunoSEQ multiplex PCR; TCRdb has only the in-frame clones, and not every one. The sample consists of roughly 76,000 clones, roughly 92% of them appearing once. The sample comprised blood. Source of these receptors: a woman aged 40 to 50 in good health. Each CDR3 is given with its conserved first and last residue. A D gene is named only where the DNA matches it firmly. Expanded clones get a size class; other rows say once, few or many, or leave the size out.

j_call	d_call	v_call	clone_size	cdr3_aa	cdr3_nt
TRBJ2-7	.	TRBV7-9	.	CASSFFESGQSYEQYF	TGTGCCAGCAGCTTCTTTGAATCGGGACAATCCTACGAGCAGTACTTC
TRBJ2-1	.	TRBV29-1	.	CSAPTWGNEQFF	TGCAGCGCACCAACTTGGGGGAATGAGCAGTTCTTC
TRBJ1-1	.	TRBV9	once	CASSLGERGDAFF	TGTGCCAGCAGCCTTGGTGAGAGGGGGGATGCTTTCTTT
TRBJ2-3	TRBD2	TRBV5-6	.	CASSPLAVRSTDTQYF	TGTGCCAGCAGCCCACTAGCGGTTCGTAGCACAGATACGCAGTATTTT
TRBJ2-1	.	TRBV7-9	.	CASSFVSSYNEQFF	TGTGCCAGCAGCTTTGTGAGCTCCTACAATGAGCAGTTCTTC
TRBJ2-5	TRBD2	TRBV3-1/TRBV3-2	once	CASSQVLAGGEEETQYF	TGTGCCAGCAGCCAAGTTTTGGCGGGGGGCGAGGAGGAGACCCAGTACTTC
TRBJ1-2	.	TRBV5-4	.	CASSVDGNYGYTF	TGTGCCAGCAGCGTCGACGGGAACTATGGCTACACCTTC
TRBJ2-5	.	TRBV7-2	.	CASSLEPRLAETQYF	TGTGCCAGCAGCTTAGAGCCTAGATTGGCGGAGACCCAGTACTTC
TRBJ1-4	.	TRBV24-1	.	CATSGGGSNEKLFF	TGTGCCACCAGTGGTGGGGGTAGCAATGAAAAACTGTTTTTT
TRBJ2-7	.	TRBV11-2	once	CASSLVGRLDEQYF	TGTGCCAGCAGCTTAGTTGGCAGATTGGACGAGCAGTACTTC
TRBJ2-3	.	TRBV4-2	.	CASSQELPVGRRTQYF	TGTGCCAGCAGCCAAGAACTACCCGTCGGGCGTAGAACGCAGTATTTT
TRBJ1-2	.	TRBV5-4	.	CASSLGGLSGGASGYTF	TGTGCCAGCAGCTTGGGCGGTCTGTCTGGGGGTGCGTCGGGCTACACCTTC
TRBJ2-7	TRBD1	TRBV6-5	.	CASFPGTGSYEQYF	TGTGCCAGTTTCCCCGGGACAGGGTCGTACGAGCAGTACTTC
TRBJ2-7	.	TRBV7-2	.	CASSSRADGEQYF	TGTGCCAGCAGCTCTAGGGCAGACGGCGAGCAGTACTTC
TRBJ2-7	TRBD1	TRBV4-1	.	CASSQAGQGLWEQYF	TGCGCCAGCAGCCAGGCTGGACAGGGCTTATGGGAGCAGTACTTC
TRBJ2-5	TRBD1	TRBV5-6	.	CASSPGLDRAEETQYF	TGTGCCAGCAGCCCCGGGCTCGACAGGGCTGAAGAGACCCAGTACTTC
TRBJ2-1	TRBD2	TRBV9	once	CASSVEGLALGEQFF	TGTGCCAGCAGCGTAGAGGGACTAGCACTCGGTGAGCAGTTCTTC
TRBJ2-7	TRBD2	TRBV7-2	.	CASSFTSGGEPYEQYF	TGTGCCAGCAGCTTTACTAGCGGGGGGGAACCCTACGAGCAGTACTTC
TRBJ1-5	.	TRBV4-1	once	CASSQESRGNQPQHF	TGCGCCAGCAGCCAAGAAAGTAGGGGCAATCAGCCCCAGCATTTT
TRBJ1-1	TRBD1	TRBV19	.	CASSITGGTEAFF	TGTGCCAGTAGTATAACAGGGGGCACTGAAGCTTTCTTT
TRBJ2-7	.	TRBV7-2	.	CASSLVAGTEQYF	TGTGCCAGCAGCTTAGTTGCGGGCACCGAGCAGTACTTC
TRBJ1-1	.	TRBV2	.	CASSLARVTNTEAFF	TGTGCCAGCAGTCTCGCCAGGGTTACGAACACTGAAGCTTTCTTT
TRBJ2-5	TRBD2	TRBV6-2/TRBV6-3	.	CASSYSGAGRTQYF	TGTGCCAGCAGTTACAGCGGGGCGGGGCGGACCCAGTACTTC
TRBJ2-2	.	TRBV7-2	.	CASSFAASPGTGELFF	TGTGCCAGCAGCTTCGCCGCCTCACCAGGAACCGGGGAGCTGTTTTTT
TRBJ1-1	.	TRBV7-8	few	CASSLADSTGFETEAFF	TGTGCCAGCAGCTTAGCGGATTCTACAGGGTTTGAGACTGAAGCTTTCTTT
TRBJ1-4	.	TRBV25-1	.	CASSQDAELKLFF	TGTGCCAGCAGTCAAGACGCGGAGTTGAAACTGTTTTTT
TRBJ1-2	.	TRBV7-6	.	CASSGGFDGYTF	TGTGCCAGCAGCGGCGGTTTTGATGGCTACACCTTC
TRBJ2-1	.	TRBV11-1	.	CASSSSGLEQFF	TGTGCCAGCAGTTCGAGCGGGTTAGAGCAGTTCTTC
TRBJ2-6	TRBD1	TRBV5-4	.	CASSLGTGAGANVLTF	TGTGCCAGCAGCTTAGGTACAGGGGCCGGGGCCAACGTCCTGACTTTC
TRBJ2-5	.	TRBV27	.	CASSLEGLETQYF	TGTGCCAGCAGTTTAGAGGGTTTGGAGACCCAGTACTTC
TRBJ2-4	TRBD1	TRBV7-3	once	CASSADRGRIQYF	TGTGCCAGCAGCGCCGACAGGGGGAGAATTCAGTACTTC
TRBJ1-5	.	TRBV30	.	CAWSSEGSQPQHF	TGTGCCTGGAGTTCGGAGGGCAGCCAGCCCCAGCATTTT
TRBJ2-7	.	TRBV29-1	.	CSVEEISEVGSYEQYF	TGCAGCGTTGAAGAGATCTCCGAGGTCGGCTCCTACGAGCAGTACTTC
TRBJ2-3	.	TRBV6-1	.	CASSEASWAEADTQYF	TGTGCCAGCAGTGAAGCATCATGGGCGGAAGCAGATACGCAGTATTTT
TRBJ1-2	.	TRBV12-3/TRBV12-4	.	CASRGRYYGYTF	TGTGCCAGCAGAGGACGGTACTATGGCTACACCTTC
TRBJ2-1	.	TRBV2	.	CASSDYNEQFF	TGTGCCAGCAGTGACTACAATGAGCAGTTCTTC
TRBJ2-1	.	TRBV5-6	.	CASRVRDEQFF	TGTGCCAGCCGGGTTCGGGATGAGCAGTTCTTC
TRBJ2-3	.	TRBV2	.	CATGPGAVRTDTQYF	TGTGCCACTGGTCCAGGAGCGGTCCGCACAGATACGCAGTATTTT
TRBJ1-5	TRBD1	TRBV7-2	.	CASSLVSGTGVTPSQPQHF	TGTGCCAGCAGCTTAGTTTCCGGGACAGGGGTTACACCCTCTCAGCCCCAGCATTTT
TRBJ1-1	.	TRBV12-3/TRBV12-4	.	CASRRTGFEAFF	TGTGCCAGCAGGCGTACAGGGTTTGAAGCTTTCTTT